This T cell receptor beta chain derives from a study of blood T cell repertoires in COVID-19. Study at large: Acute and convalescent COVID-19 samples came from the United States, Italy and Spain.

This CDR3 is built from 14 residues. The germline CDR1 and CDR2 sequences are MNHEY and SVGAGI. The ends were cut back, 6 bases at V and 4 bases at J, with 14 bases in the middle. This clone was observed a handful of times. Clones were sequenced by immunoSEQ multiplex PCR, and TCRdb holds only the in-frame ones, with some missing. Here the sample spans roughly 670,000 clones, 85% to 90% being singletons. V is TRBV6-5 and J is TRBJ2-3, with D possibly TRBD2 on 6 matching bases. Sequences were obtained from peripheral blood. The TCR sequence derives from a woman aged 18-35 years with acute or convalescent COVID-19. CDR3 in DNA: TGTGCCAGCAGCGGGGGATTTGGCCCAGATACGCAGTATTTT. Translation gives CASSGGFGPDTQYF.